This T cell receptor (beta chain) was retrieved from a study of cytomegalovirus exposure and HLA in healthy donors. Per the germline V gene, CDR1 is SGHNT and CDR2 is YYREEE (reference sequence). The CDR3 is 16 amino acids. PCR employed 60 Vbeta and 13 Jbeta primers. Using immunoSEQ multiplex PCR, the repertoire was profiled, and TCRdb retains in-frame clones only, with some absent. The table shows about 120,000 clones, with 75% to 80% occurring only once. Regarding this clone: Its ends do not fully match the called genes, so a read error is possible.

Material for sequencing was PBMCs. The receptor was derived from a woman aged 25 to 45 in good health and CMV-seropositive. The V gene is TRBV5-4, the J gene TRBJ1-3; D call uncertain. CDR3 DNA sequence: TGTGCCAGCAGCGCCACCGGGAGAGGCTCTGGAAGCACCATATATTTT. Amino acids: CASSATGRGSGSTIYF.